A selection of T cell receptor beta chains follows, all from one sample in a study of blood T cell repertoires in COVID-19. Assay: immunoSEQ multiplex PCR; the TCRdb copy retains only in-frame clones and omits some. The sample yields about 240,000 clones, approximately 82% seen once. Sequenced sample: peripheral blood. These receptors all stem from a man under 40 who had recovered from COVID-19. The CDR3 runs from the conserved cysteine through the conserved F or W. D genes are given only for firm matches. The size field is filled for only some rows; it gives once, few, many or a size class.

clone_size	d_call	v_call	j_call	cdr3_nt	cdr3_aa
.	.	TRBV6-5	TRBJ2-1	TGTGCCAGCAGTTTTATGAATGAGCAGTTCTTC	CASSFMNEQFF
.	.	TRBV10-2	TRBJ2-6	TGCGCCAGCACCAACGAGGTCGGGGCCAACGTCCTGACTTTC	CASTNEVGANVLTF
.	.	TRBV6-2/TRBV6-3	TRBJ1-3	TGTGCCAGCAGTTCCGCCGAGCCCGGAAACACCATATATTTT	CASSSAEPGNTIYF
.	TRBD2	TRBV18	TRBJ2-6	TGTGCCAGCTCACCCCCTAGCGGGGGGGCCTCCGGGGCCAACGTCCTGACTTTC	CASSPPSGGASGANVLTF
once	.	TRBV19	TRBJ2-1	TGTGCCAGTAGTGTACTAATGGATGAGCAGTTCTTC	CASSVLMDEQFF
.	TRBD1	TRBV18	TRBJ1-2	TGTGCCAGCTCACCACCGGGACAGACCGTTGGCTACACCTTC	CASSPPGQTVGYTF
.	.	TRBV12-3/TRBV12-4	TRBJ2-7	TGTGCCAGCAGCTACGTTAGCTCCTACGAGCAGTACTTC	CASSYVSSYEQYF
.	TRBD1	TRBV6-6	TRBJ2-7	TGTGCCAGCAGCCAACCCCCGGGACAGTCCTACGAGCAGTACTTC	CASSQPPGQSYEQYF
.	.	TRBV18	TRBJ1-2	TGTGCCAGCTCACCTGGGCAGACCAACTATGGCTACACCTTC	CASSPGQTNYGYTF
.	.	TRBV4-1	TRBJ1-4	TGCGCCAGCAGCCAATTAGGGGTGGGAAGGGAAAAACTGTTTTTT	CASSQLGVGREKLFF
.	TRBD1	TRBV5-5	TRBJ2-5	TGTGCCAGCAGCCCGGACAGGGTGGAGACCCAGTACTTC	CASSPDRVETQYF
.	TRBD1	TRBV5-1	TRBJ2-5	TGCGCCAGCAGCCAAGGATCGACAGGGGGAGAGACCCAGTACTTC	CASSQGSTGGETQYF
.	.	TRBV11-2	TRBJ2-5	TGTGCCAGCAGCGGGCGATCAGAGACCCAGTACTTC	CASSGRSETQYF
.	TRBD1	TRBV10-2	TRBJ2-2	TGCGCCAGCAGGGCAGGGGGCGGCGGGGAGCTGTTTTTT	CASRAGGGGELFF
.	.	TRBV21-1	TRBJ1-2	TGTGCCAGGTCCGGGATTTCTAACTATGGCTACACCTTC	CARSGISNYGYTF
.	TRBD1	TRBV6-5	TRBJ1-2	TGTGCCAGCAGTTACGCCGGACAGGGGGCGGGAGGCTACACCTTC	CASSYAGQGAGGYTF
few	TRBD1	TRBV5-8	TRBJ2-2	TGTGCCAGCAGCATCGCTACAGGGGTTCCACGGGGCGGGGAGCTGTTTTTT	CASSIATGVPRGGELFF
.	.	TRBV7-9	TRBJ2-3	TGTGCCAGCAGCTTGGAGGGTCTCACAGATACGCAGTATTTT	CASSLEGLTDTQYF
.	.	TRBV29-1	TRBJ2-5	TGCAGCGGGGGGGCGGGTGAGACCCAGTACTTC	CSGGAGETQYF
.	TRBD1	TRBV3-1/TRBV3-2	TRBJ2-7	TGTGCCAGCAGCGAGCGACAGGGGTACGAGCAGTACTTC	CASSERQGYEQYF
.	TRBD2	TRBV27	TRBJ2-1	TGTGCCAGCAGTGACGAAGCGGGGGGCTTGTACAATGAGCAGTTCTTC	CASSDEAGGLYNEQFF
.	.	TRBV7-9	TRBJ1-4	TGTGCCAGCAGCTATGTCGCAACTAATGAAAAACTGTTTTTT	CASSYVATNEKLFF
few	.	TRBV28	TRBJ2-5	TGTGCCAGCAGTTCGGGAGAGACCCAGTACTTC	CASSSGETQYF
few	.	TRBV6-5	TRBJ2-1	TGTGCCAGCATCATGCAGGGGTGGGAGCAGTTCTTC	CASIMQGWEQFF
.	.	TRBV7-2	TRBJ2-1	TGTGCCAGCAGCGAAGGAGGTTACAATGAGCAGTTCTTC	CASSEGGYNEQFF
.	TRBD1	TRBV6-4	TRBJ2-3	TGTGCCAGCGGAACGGGGACAGGGGACACAGATACGCAGTATTTT	CASGTGTGDTDTQYF
.	.	TRBV6-5	TRBJ1-1	TGTGCCAGCATGGTTGGGGGGGCCAACACTGAAGCTTTCTTT	CASMVGGANTEAFF
.	.	TRBV6-5	TRBJ1-1	TGTGCCAGCAGCTACACACAGGTGAACACTGAAGCTTTCTTT	CASSYTQVNTEAFF
.	TRBD1	TRBV27	TRBJ1-3	TGTGCCAGCAGTACCCGAGAAGGGGGCCTAGGCACCATATATTTT	CASSTREGGLGTIYF
.	TRBD2	TRBV6-5	TRBJ2-5	TGTGCCAGCAGTTACGATAGCGGGTTCCAAGAGACCCAGTACTTC	CASSYDSGFQETQYF
.	.	TRBV5-5	TRBJ2-3	TGTGCCAGCTCCCCTTTTAACACAGATACGCAGTATTTT	CASSPFNTDTQYF
.	.	TRBV11-2	TRBJ1-1	TGTGCCAGCAGCCGTCCGGGGATTGAAGCTTTCTTT	CASSRPGIEAFF
.	TRBD1	TRBV28	TRBJ1-1	TGTGCCAGCAGTTTGGGGACAGGGAACACTGAAGCTTTCTTT	CASSLGTGNTEAFF
once	TRBD1	TRBV6-2/TRBV6-3	TRBJ2-1	TGTGCCAGCAGTTTGGGCAGGGGGAAGGTTAATGAGCAGTTCTTC	CASSLGRGKVNEQFF
.	.	TRBV11-3	TRBJ2-2	TGTGCCAGCAGCTTACAGGGTACCGGGGAGCTGTTTTTT	CASSLQGTGELFF
.	TRBD1	TRBV9	TRBJ1-1	TGTGCCAGCAGCGAGGGACAGGGGGCCTCTGAAGCTTTCTTT	CASSEGQGASEAFF
.	.	TRBV6-5	TRBJ1-3	TGTGCCAGCACTTCTGGAAACACCATATATTTT	CASTSGNTIYF
few	.	TRBV20-1	TRBJ2-1	TGCAGCACGACAGTGTGGAATGAGCAGTTCTTC	CSTTVWNEQFF
.	.	TRBV3-1/TRBV3-2	TRBJ1-1	TGTGCCAGCAGCCGCGAGAACACTGAAGCTTTCTTT	CASSRENTEAFF
.	.	TRBV10-1	TRBJ2-3	TGCGCCAGCAGTTCCTGGTCGCTAACAGATACGCAGTATTTT	CASSSWSLTDTQYF
.	.	TRBV7-9	TRBJ2-5	TGTGCCAGCAGCTTAGGCTTGTCCGAGCAAGAGACCCAGTACTTC	CASSLGLSEQETQYF
.	.	TRBV9	TRBJ2-7	TGTGCCAGCAGCGCCCGGGGAGCGGCCCTCTACGAGCAGTACTTC	CASSARGAALYEQYF
.	TRBD1	TRBV5-4	TRBJ2-4	TGTGCCAGCAGCTTGGGTTCAGGGACAGCAAAAAACATTCAGTACTTC	CASSLGSGTAKNIQYF
.	.	TRBV3-1/TRBV3-2	TRBJ1-2	TGTGCCAGCAGCCCAGCGGGATTCACGGGCTACACCTTC	CASSPAGFTGYTF
.	TRBD2	TRBV2	TRBJ2-5	TGTGCCAGCATCCGCCGGGGGGGAGGCCAAGAGACCCAGTACTTC	CASIRRGGGQETQYF
.	.	TRBV6-1	TRBJ1-2	TGTGCCAGCAGTGAAGAGGCCCTAGCTAACTATGGCTACACCTTC	CASSEEALANYGYTF
.	TRBD2	TRBV19	TRBJ2-1	TGTGCCAGTAGTATTTTGGTAGCGGGGAACAATGAGCAGTTCTTC	CASSILVAGNNEQFF
.	.	TRBV3-1/TRBV3-2	TRBJ2-1	TGTGCCAGCAGCCAAGACCTAGTTTCCTACAATGAGCAGTTCTTC	CASSQDLVSYNEQFF
few	TRBD1	TRBV2	TRBJ1-4	TGTGCCAGCAGTGCCAACAGGGGGCGTAATGAAAAACTGTTTTTT	CASSANRGRNEKLFF
.	.	TRBV11-3	TRBJ2-1	TGTGCCAGCAGCTTAGACCAAGCGCCTAACAATGAGCAGTTCTTC	CASSLDQAPNNEQFF
.	.	TRBV29-1	TRBJ2-3	TGCAGCGTTGTCGGCGGGGTCAGGGATACGCAGTATTTT	CSVVGGVRDTQYF
.	.	TRBV5-1	TRBJ2-1	TGCGCCAGCAGCTTGGCACACGTTTTTGATGAGCAGTTCTTC	CASSLAHVFDEQFF
.	TRBD1	TRBV3-1/TRBV3-2	TRBJ1-3	TGTGCCAGCAGCCAAGGACAGGGCAGAAACACCATATATTTT	CASSQGQGRNTIYF
.	.	TRBV27	TRBJ2-5	TGTGCCAGCAGTTTATCGAGAAGCGCCAGCCAAGAGACCCAGTACTTC	CASSLSRSASQETQYF
many	.	TRBV7-2	TRBJ1-5	TGTGCCAGCAGCTCCGGGAATCAGCCCCAGCATTTT	CASSSGNQPQHF
.	.	TRBV6-6	TRBJ1-2	TGTGCCAGCAGTGATACCGGGACACCCTATGGCTACACCTTC	CASSDTGTPYGYTF